A selection of T cell receptor beta chains follows, all from one sample in a study of CD8 T cells in ankylosing spondylitis. MiXCR, run by TCRdb on the 5' RACE reads, gives a single entry per CDR3 protein. The table lists roughly 230,000 distinct CDR3 sequences, about 18% of them singletons, with around 30% in the top ten. Sequencing was performed on blood, either unsorted or a sorted T cell fraction (not recorded which). These TCRs come from a male donor with ankylosing spondylitis or in good health (not recorded which). The CDR3 runs from the conserved cysteine through the conserved F or W. Fields, in order: clone size, V gene, J gene, D gene, CDR3 protein, CDR3 DNA. The D gene is left open where the match is weak. A row's size may be missing; if present it is once, few, many or a size class.

.	TRBV5-1	TRBJ1-1	.	CASSLDWPELNTEAFF	TGCGCCAGCAGCTTGGATTGGCCAGAACTGAACACTGAAGCTTTCTTT
.	TRBV6-1	TRBJ2-1	TRBD2	CASSKGGGLADYNEQFF	TGTGCCAGCAGTAAGGGTGGGGGACTAGCGGACTACAATGAGCAGTTCTTC
few	TRBV2	TRBJ2-3	.	CASSEMDGTDTQYF	TGTGCCAGCAGTGAAATGGACGGCACAGATACGCAGTATTTT
.	TRBV12-3/TRBV12-4	TRBJ2-1	TRBD1	CASRLTGGPYNEQFF	TGTGCCAGCAGGCTTACAGGGGGTCCCTACAATGAGCAGTTCTTC
few	TRBV4-1	TRBJ2-3	.	CASSQERIPSDTQYF	TGCGCCAGCAGCCAAGAGAGGATCCCTTCAGATACGCAGTATTTT
.	TRBV5-1	TRBJ1-3	.	CASSFYPGPTSGNTIYF	TGCGCCAGCAGCTTTTACCCGGGACCGACTTCTGGAAACACCATATATTTT
.	TRBV12-3/TRBV12-4	TRBJ1-1	TRBD1	CASSYRGDTEAFF	TGTGCCAGCAGTTACAGGGGGGACACTGAAGCTTTCTTT
few	TRBV7-2	TRBJ2-7	.	CASSLWVMEGLSYEQYF	TGTGCCAGCAGCTTATGGGTTATGGAGGGCCTTTCGTACGAGCAGTACTTC
many	TRBV4-2	TRBJ2-7	TRBD2	CASSQEGASGNTYEQYF	TGTGCCAGCAGCCAAGAAGGGGCTAGCGGGAACACCTACGAGCAGTACTTC
few	TRBV27	TRBJ1-5	TRBD1	CASSPKGAAQPQHF	TGTGCCAGCAGCCCGAAGGGGGCGGCTCAGCCCCAGCATTTT
.	TRBV7-2	TRBJ1-5	.	CASSQDYRVDGNQPQHF	TGTGCCAGCAGCCAAGATTACAGGGTTGATGGCAATCAGCCCCAGCATTTT
.	TRBV29-1	TRBJ2-5	.	CSVEGRGPETQYF	TGCAGCGTTGAAGGCCGGGGCCCAGAGACCCAGTACTTC
.	TRBV7-9	TRBJ2-7	TRBD1	CASSLARDRAYEQYF	TGTGCCAGCAGCTTAGCTAGGGACAGGGCCTACGAGCAGTACTTC
once	TRBV20-1	TRBJ2-3	.	CSASLYGTTTNTQYF	TGCAGTGCTAGTCTTTACGGGACAACTACGAATACGCAGTATTTT
many	TRBV12-3/TRBV12-4	TRBJ2-3	.	CASSLSTDTQYF	TGTGCCAGCAGCCTCAGCACAGATACGCAGTATTTT
many	TRBV11-2	TRBJ2-7	.	CASHGGEYEQYF	TGTGCCAGCCATGGCGGGGAGTACGAGCAGTACTTC
.	TRBV27	TRBJ2-5	TRBD2	CASTQSSGTTGETQYF	TGTGCCAGCACCCAGTCTAGCGGGACAACGGGGGAGACCCAGTACTTC
.	TRBV20-1	TRBJ1-3	.	CSAQPPDIFSGNTIYF	TGCAGCGCTCAACCCCCGGACATTTTCTCTGGAAACACCATATATTTT
few	TRBV7-9	TRBJ2-7	.	CASSLGVREQYF	TGTGCCAGCAGCTTGGGGGTTAGGGAGCAGTACTTC
.	TRBV12-5	TRBJ1-1	.	CASGPFTEAFF	TGTGCTAGTGGGCCATTCACTGAAGCTTTCTTT
.	TRBV29-1	TRBJ2-5	.	CSVVGGGLDETQYF	TGCAGCGTCGTCGGTGGGGGGCTTGACGAGACCCAGTACTTC
.	TRBV4-3	TRBJ2-5	TRBD2	CASSQFQAGAGETQYF	TGCGCCAGCAGCCAGTTCCAAGCGGGAGCGGGGGAGACCCAGTACTTC
few	TRBV7-8	TRBJ2-1	TRBD2	CASSEEVLAALADNEQFF	TGTGCCAGCAGCGAAGAGGTTCTAGCGGCACTAGCGGATAATGAGCAGTTCTTC
.	TRBV4-1	TRBJ1-3	TRBD1	CASSRPGQGHRNTIYF	TGCGCCAGCAGCCGCCCCGGACAGGGTCATCGAAACACCATATATTTT
.	TRBV27	TRBJ1-5	TRBD1	CASSITGVQPQHF	TGTGCCAGCAGTATTACAGGGGTTCAGCCCCAGCATTTT
many	TRBV7-9	TRBJ2-5	.	CASSLGLGQETQYF	TGTGCCAGCAGCTTGGGATTGGGCCAAGAGACCCAGTACTTC
few	TRBV24-1	TRBJ2-7	.	CATSDLGEQYF	TGTGCCACCAGTGATTTGGGCGAGCAGTACTTC
.	TRBV12-3/TRBV12-4	TRBJ1-5	.	CASSWGRQPQHF	TGTGCCAGCAGTTGGGGGAGACAGCCCCAGCATTTT
.	TRBV9	TRBJ2-1	.	CASGTTVYNEQFF	TGTGCCAGCGGGACAACCGTCTACAATGAGCAGTTCTTC
few	TRBV12-3/TRBV12-4	TRBJ1-3	TRBD1	CASRGGGQTSGNTIYF	TGTGCCAGCAGGGGGGGGGGACAGACCTCTGGAAACACCATATATTTT
few	TRBV12-3/TRBV12-4	TRBJ2-3	TRBD1	CASRETGDDTDTQYF	TGTGCCAGCAGAGAAACAGGGGACGACACAGATACGCAGTATTTT
few	TRBV5-1	TRBJ2-1	TRBD1	CASRDRANNEQFF	TGCGCCAGCAGGGACAGGGCGAATAATGAGCAGTTCTTC
.	TRBV2	TRBJ2-1	.	CASSANEQFF	TGTGCCAGCAGTGCAAATGAGCAGTTCTTC
few	TRBV28	TRBJ2-3	.	CASSLEPGLFSWDTQYF	TGTGCCAGCAGCTTGGAGCCGGGCCTATTTTCGTGGGATACGCAGTATTTT
many	TRBV27	TRBJ2-1	TRBD2	CASTLGTSGYNEQFF	TGTGCCAGCACTTTAGGGACTAGCGGCTACAATGAGCAGTTCTTC